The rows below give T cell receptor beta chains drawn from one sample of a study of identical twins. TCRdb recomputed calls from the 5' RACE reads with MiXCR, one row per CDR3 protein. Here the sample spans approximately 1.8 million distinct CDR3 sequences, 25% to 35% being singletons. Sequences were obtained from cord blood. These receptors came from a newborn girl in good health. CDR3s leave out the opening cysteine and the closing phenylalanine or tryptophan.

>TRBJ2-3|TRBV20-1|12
SATKTSGTDTQY
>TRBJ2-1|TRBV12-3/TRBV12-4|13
ASSFGGEALNAQF
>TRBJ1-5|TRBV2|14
ASSSRGTASNQPQH
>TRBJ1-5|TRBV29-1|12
SVDLSGRHQPQH
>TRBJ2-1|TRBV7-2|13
ASSFSGVGYNEQF
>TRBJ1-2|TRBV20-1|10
SARRVDYGYT
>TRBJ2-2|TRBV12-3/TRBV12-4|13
ASSLDGLSTRELF
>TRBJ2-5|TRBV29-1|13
SVDADRGGRETQY
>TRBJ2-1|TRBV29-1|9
NVAYRHEQF
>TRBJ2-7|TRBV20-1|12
SARAGGGPQEQY
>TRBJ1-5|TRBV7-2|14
ASSLSAGQGGQPQH
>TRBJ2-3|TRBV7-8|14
ASSPRTSGLVMTQY
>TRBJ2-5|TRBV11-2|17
ASSLRVGGLAGAQETQY
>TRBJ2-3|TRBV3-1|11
ASSQGPTINRY